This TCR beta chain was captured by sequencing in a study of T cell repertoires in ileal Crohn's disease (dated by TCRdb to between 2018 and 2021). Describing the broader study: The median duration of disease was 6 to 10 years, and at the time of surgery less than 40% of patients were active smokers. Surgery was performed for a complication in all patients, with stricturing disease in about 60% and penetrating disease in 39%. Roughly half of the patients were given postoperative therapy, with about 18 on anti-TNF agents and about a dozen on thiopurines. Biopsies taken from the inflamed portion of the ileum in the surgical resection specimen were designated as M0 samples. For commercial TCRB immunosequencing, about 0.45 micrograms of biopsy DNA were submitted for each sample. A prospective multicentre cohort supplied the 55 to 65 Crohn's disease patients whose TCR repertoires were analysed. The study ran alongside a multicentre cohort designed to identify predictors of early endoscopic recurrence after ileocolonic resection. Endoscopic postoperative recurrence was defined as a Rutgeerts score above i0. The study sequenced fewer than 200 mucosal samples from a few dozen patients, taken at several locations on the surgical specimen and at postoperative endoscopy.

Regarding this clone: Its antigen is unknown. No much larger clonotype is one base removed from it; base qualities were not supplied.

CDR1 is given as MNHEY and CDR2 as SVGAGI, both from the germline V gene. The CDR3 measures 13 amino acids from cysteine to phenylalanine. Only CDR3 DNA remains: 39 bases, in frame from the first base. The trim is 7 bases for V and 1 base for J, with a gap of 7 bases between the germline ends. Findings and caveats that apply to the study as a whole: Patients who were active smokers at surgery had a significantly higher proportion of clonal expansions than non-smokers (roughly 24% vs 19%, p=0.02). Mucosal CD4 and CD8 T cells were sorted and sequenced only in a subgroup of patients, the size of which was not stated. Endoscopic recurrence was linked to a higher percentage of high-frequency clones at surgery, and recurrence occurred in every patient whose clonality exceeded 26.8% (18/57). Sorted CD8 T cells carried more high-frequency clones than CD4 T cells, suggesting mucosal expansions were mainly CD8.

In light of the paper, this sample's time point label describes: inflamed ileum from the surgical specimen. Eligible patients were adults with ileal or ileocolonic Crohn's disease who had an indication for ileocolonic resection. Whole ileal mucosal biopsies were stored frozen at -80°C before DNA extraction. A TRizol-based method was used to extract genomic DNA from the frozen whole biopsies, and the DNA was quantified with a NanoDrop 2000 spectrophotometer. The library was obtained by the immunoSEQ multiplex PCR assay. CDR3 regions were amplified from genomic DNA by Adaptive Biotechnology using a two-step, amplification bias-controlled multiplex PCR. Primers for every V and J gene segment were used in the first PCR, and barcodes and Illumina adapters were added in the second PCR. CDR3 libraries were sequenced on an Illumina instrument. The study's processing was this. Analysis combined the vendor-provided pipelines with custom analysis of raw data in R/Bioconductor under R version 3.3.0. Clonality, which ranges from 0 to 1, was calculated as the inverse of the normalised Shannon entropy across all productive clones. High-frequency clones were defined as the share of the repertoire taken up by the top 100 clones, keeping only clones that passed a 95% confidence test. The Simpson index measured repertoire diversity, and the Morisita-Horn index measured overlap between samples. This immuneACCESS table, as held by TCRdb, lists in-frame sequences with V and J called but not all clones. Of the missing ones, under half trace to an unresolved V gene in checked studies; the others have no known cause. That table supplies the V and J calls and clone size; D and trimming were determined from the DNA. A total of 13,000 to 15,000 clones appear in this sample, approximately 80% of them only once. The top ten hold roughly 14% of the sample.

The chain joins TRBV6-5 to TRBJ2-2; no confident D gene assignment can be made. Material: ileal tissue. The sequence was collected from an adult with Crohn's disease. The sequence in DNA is TGTGCCAGCATTGGCGGGAACACCGGGGAGCTGTTTTTT. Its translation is CASIGGNTGELFF.